This TCR beta chain was documented in a study of cytomegalovirus exposure and HLA in healthy donors. Study summary: Early on, a data release was issued that held roughly 80 million unique TCRs from HLA-typed donors. Notes on the study in general: Analysis performed later found more than 15,000 TCR beta sequences associated with HLA alleles at 0.05 false discovery rate. Judged likely to be a sequencing artifact was a cluster of highly shared sequence variants.

PCR amplification relied on 60 Vbeta primers (plus 13 Jbeta primers). The assay was immunoSEQ multiplex PCR, and TCRdb's table has in-frame clones only and misses some. Found here are about 110,000 clones, roughly 15% of them singletons; the top ten hold under 2%. This clone came up a few times. Its target is unknown. Germline CDR1 GTSNPN, CDR2 SVGIG (reference sequence). CDR3 length: 13 amino acids. The junction had 3 bases not matched to a gene; V was cut back by 3 bases and J by 2 bases. Sequencing input: PBMCs. This TCR was recovered from a woman younger than 30 in good health and CMV-seronegative. This chain connects TRBV30 to TRBJ1-1, with TRBD1 identical over 7 bases. The CDR3 DNA reads TGTGCCTGGAGCAGGGGGACAAACACTGAAGCTTTCTTT. Protein: CAWSRGTNTEAFF.